This T cell receptor (beta chain) stems from a study of cytomegalovirus exposure and HLA in healthy donors. Trimming stripped 5 bases from V and 5 bases from J, with 15 bases between. CDR1 and CDR2 (germline): MGHDK, SYGVNS. CDR3 length: 14 amino acids. This clone was seen more than once but under ten times. The table came from immunoSEQ multiplex PCR; TCRdb's copy has only in-frame clones and leaves some out. Here the sample spans about 150,000 clones, 80% to 90% being singletons. This sequence joins TRBV25-1 and TRBJ2-5; weak D call: TRBD1 (7 bases). This sequence was found in a man younger than 35 in good health and CMV-seropositive. The specimen sequenced was PBMCs. The CDR3 protein is CASSTTTGRETQYF. CDR3 sequence (DNA): TGTGCCAGCAGTACCACGACAGGGAGGGAGACCCAGTACTTC.